A selection of T cell receptor beta chains follows, all from one sample in a study of T cell changes during pregnancy in multiple sclerosis. The method was immunoSEQ multiplex PCR; TCRdb's version includes in-frame clones alone and lacks a portion of them. The table lists 70,000 or so clones, about 90% of them singletons. The source material was CD4+ T cells from peripheral blood mononuclear cells, sampled before pregnancy. These receptors were obtained from a female donor with multiple sclerosis, enrolled in a pregnancy study. Both conserved end residues are part of each CDR3. D genes are given only for firm matches. Clone size is stated in some rows and not others, as once, few, many or a class when expanded.

D: TRBD2; size: NA; V: TRBV5-5; J: TRBJ2-2; DNA: TGTGCCAGCAGGCTGACTAGCGGGGGGGCCGGGGAGCTGTTTTTT; CDR3: CASRLTSGGAGELFF
D: NA; size: NA; V: TRBV18; J: TRBJ1-1; DNA: TGTGCCAGCTCACTCCAGGGTGTAGTGAACACTGAAGCTTTCTTT; CDR3: CASSLQGVVNTEAFF
D: NA; size: NA; V: TRBV5-5; J: TRBJ1-4; DNA: TGTGCCAGCAGCTTGGCCCCCCAGTCGGGTAATGAAAAACTGTTTTTT; CDR3: CASSLAPQSGNEKLFF
D: TRBD1; size: NA; V: TRBV7-9; J: TRBJ1-5; DNA: TGTGCCAGCAGCTCTGGACAGGGTGTCAATCAGCCCCAGCATTTT; CDR3: CASSSGQGVNQPQHF
D: NA; size: NA; V: TRBV14; J: TRBJ2-7; DNA: TGTGCCAGCAGCCAAAACAGGGTTATATTCGAGCAGTACTTC; CDR3: CASSQNRVIFEQYF
D: NA; size: NA; V: TRBV11-2; J: TRBJ2-5; DNA: TGTGCCAGCAGCCCAACAGCAGGGGTAGAGACCCAGTACTTC; CDR3: CASSPTAGVETQYF
D: NA; size: NA; V: TRBV28; J: TRBJ2-3; DNA: TGTGCCAGCAGTGAGATCCCTAGCACAGATACGCAGTATTTT; CDR3: CASSEIPSTDTQYF
D: NA; size: NA; V: TRBV19; J: TRBJ1-1; DNA: TGTGCCACCGGGACATTTAACACTGAAGCTTTCTTT; CDR3: CATGTFNTEAFF
D: TRBD2; size: NA; V: TRBV4-1; J: TRBJ2-1; DNA: TGCGCCAGCAGCCCAGGACTAGCGGGGGGGTTAGATGAGCAGTTCTTC; CDR3: CASSPGLAGGLDEQFF
D: NA; size: NA; V: TRBV9; J: TRBJ2-7; DNA: TGTGCCAGCAGCGTAGCCGGGGGAGGCTACGAGCAGTACTTC; CDR3: CASSVAGGGYEQYF
D: NA; size: once; V: TRBV6-6; J: TRBJ2-3; DNA: TGTGCCAGCCGTAGGGGGGGAGTCACGGATACGCAGTATTTT; CDR3: CASRRGGVTDTQYF
D: TRBD1; size: few; V: TRBV7-2; J: TRBJ1-6; DNA: TGTGCCAGCAGCCCGACAGGGAATAATTCACCCCTCCACTTT; CDR3: CASSPTGNNSPLHF
D: NA; size: NA; V: TRBV6-1; J: TRBJ1-3; DNA: TGTGCCAGCAGTGAAACTTCTGGAAACACCATATATTTT; CDR3: CASSETSGNTIYF
D: NA; size: NA; V: TRBV7-2; J: TRBJ2-5; DNA: TGTGCCAGCAGCTTAGCCCGGCAAGAGACCCAGTACTTC; CDR3: CASSLARQETQYF
D: TRBD1; size: NA; V: TRBV4-1; J: TRBJ1-4; DNA: TGCGCCAGCAGCCAAGCCTGGACAGGGAACGAAAAACTGTTTTTT; CDR3: CASSQAWTGNEKLFF
D: NA; size: NA; V: TRBV6-6; J: TRBJ1-1; DNA: TGTGCCAGCAGTAAACCGGGACAGAACACTGAAGCTTTCTTT; CDR3: CASSKPGQNTEAFF
D: TRBD1; size: NA; V: TRBV19; J: TRBJ1-5; DNA: TGTGCCAGTAGTTCACAGGGGTATAGCAATCAGCCCCAGCATTTT; CDR3: CASSSQGYSNQPQHF
D: NA; size: NA; V: TRBV5-6; J: TRBJ2-1; DNA: TGTGCCAGCAGCTTGGGGCGGACATCGAGCTCCTACAATGAGCAGTTCTTC; CDR3: CASSLGRTSSSYNEQFF
D: NA; size: NA; V: TRBV11-1; J: TRBJ2-1; DNA: TGTGCCAGCAGCTTGTGGGAGGGGGACAATGAGCAGTTCTTC; CDR3: CASSLWEGDNEQFF
D: NA; size: NA; V: TRBV27; J: TRBJ2-1; DNA: TGTGCCAGCAGTTCTCGGGGAGTCAATGAGCAGTTCTTC; CDR3: CASSSRGVNEQFF
D: NA; size: NA; V: TRBV18; J: TRBJ1-2; DNA: TGTGCCAGCTCTCGGGACACCATCTATGGCTACACCTTC; CDR3: CASSRDTIYGYTF
D: NA; size: NA; V: TRBV5-1; J: TRBJ1-1; DNA: TGCGCCAGCAGGGACGGACAGTCGACTGAAGCTTTCTTT; CDR3: CASRDGQSTEAFF
D: NA; size: NA; V: TRBV19; J: TRBJ1-2; DNA: TGTGCCCGGGGGGGGTACGGCTACACCTTC; CDR3: CARGGYGYTF
D: NA; size: NA; V: TRBV28; J: TRBJ1-5; DNA: TGTGCCAGCAGTCCTATCGGGAGCAATCAGCCCCAGCATTTT; CDR3: CASSPIGSNQPQHF
D: TRBD2; size: NA; V: TRBV6-1; J: TRBJ2-7; DNA: TGTGCCAGCAGTGTCCGGGCGGGAGGCGAGCAGTACTTC; CDR3: CASSVRAGGEQYF
D: NA; size: NA; V: TRBV6-1; J: TRBJ2-7; DNA: TGTGCCAGCAGTGGTGCAAGGACAGCCTCCTACGAGCAGTACTTC; CDR3: CASSGARTASYEQYF
D: NA; size: NA; V: TRBV5-4; J: TRBJ2-7; DNA: TGTGCCAGCAGCTTGACCCCCCCCAGGGGACGGGACGAGCAGTACTTC; CDR3: CASSLTPPRGRDEQYF
D: NA; size: NA; V: TRBV5-1; J: TRBJ1-4; DNA: TGCGCCAGCACCTCCAGGGGAACCCTTAATGAAAAACTGTTTTTT; CDR3: CASTSRGTLNEKLFF
D: TRBD1; size: NA; V: TRBV10-3; J: TRBJ1-4; DNA: TGTGCCATCAGTGAGTCGACTCGGACAGGGATTAATGAAAAACTGTTTTTT; CDR3: CAISESTRTGINEKLFF
D: TRBD1; size: NA; V: TRBV19; J: TRBJ1-5; DNA: TGTGCCAGTAGTAGGGACAGGGGTCTCAGCAATCAGCCCCAGCATTTT; CDR3: CASSRDRGLSNQPQHF
D: NA; size: once; V: TRBV5-1; J: TRBJ1-6; DNA: TGCGCCAGCAGCTTAATTTCAGGGTCCCGGAATTCACCCCTCCACTTT; CDR3: CASSLISGSRNSPLHF
D: TRBD1; size: NA; V: TRBV5-1; J: TRBJ1-1; DNA: TGCGCCAGCAGCTTGAGGGACAGGGGAGGCGGCACTGAAGCTTTCTTT; CDR3: CASSLRDRGGGTEAFF
D: NA; size: once; V: TRBV19; J: TRBJ1-1; DNA: TGTGCCAGTAGTACCTCGGGGAGAATGCTACCAAACACTGAAGCTTTCTTT; CDR3: CASSTSGRMLPNTEAFF
D: NA; size: NA; V: TRBV5-4; J: TRBJ2-1; DNA: TGTGCCAGCAGCTTGATAGGGGCGGGGCTCTCCTACAATGAGCAGTTCTTC; CDR3: CASSLIGAGLSYNEQFF
D: NA; size: NA; V: TRBV18; J: TRBJ1-3; DNA: TGTGCCAGCTCTCAAAATCGCGGGGTTGGAAACACCATATATTTT; CDR3: CASSQNRGVGNTIYF
D: TRBD1; size: NA; V: TRBV11-2; J: TRBJ2-7; DNA: TGTGCCAGCAGCTTAGATAGAAGACAGGGGGGGATCTACGAGCAGTACTTC; CDR3: CASSLDRRQGGIYEQYF
D: NA; size: NA; V: TRBV19; J: TRBJ1-5; DNA: TGTGCCAGTACCAATACGAATCGGAATCAGCCCCAGCATTTT; CDR3: CASTNTNRNQPQHF
D: TRBD2; size: NA; V: TRBV6-5; J: TRBJ2-3; DNA: TGTGCCAGCAGTCGGGGACTAGCCGCTACGCAGTATTTT; CDR3: CASSRGLAATQYF
D: NA; size: NA; V: TRBV12-5; J: TRBJ2-5; DNA: TGTGCTAGTGGTTTGGTACTTGGGCAGGGGGGAGAGACCCAGTACTTC; CDR3: CASGLVLGQGGETQYF
D: TRBD2; size: NA; V: TRBV28; J: TRBJ2-5; DNA: TGTGCCAGCAGTTTATTAGGGACTAAGGGTTGGGAGACCCAGTACTTC; CDR3: CASSLLGTKGWETQYF
D: NA; size: NA; V: TRBV7-2; J: TRBJ2-3; DNA: TGTGCCAGCAGCTTAGTTCAGGGCGCAGATACGCAGTATTTT; CDR3: CASSLVQGADTQYF
D: TRBD1; size: NA; V: TRBV9; J: TRBJ2-2; DNA: TGTGCCAGCAGCGTAGCTACTGGGACAGGGGGGAACACCGGGGAGCTGTTTTTT; CDR3: CASSVATGTGGNTGELFF
D: TRBD2; size: NA; V: TRBV25-1; J: TRBJ2-1; DNA: TGTGCCAGCAGTCAGGCTAGCGGGAATCACAATGAGCAGTTCTTC; CDR3: CASSQASGNHNEQFF
D: TRBD1; size: NA; V: TRBV18; J: TRBJ1-3; DNA: TGTGCCAGCTCACCGAAAGGGGGCTCAAGCTCTGGAAACACCATATATTTT; CDR3: CASSPKGGSSSGNTIYF